This paragraph covers one TCR beta chain sequence. As yet, its antigen is unknown. The sample comes from a study of cytomegalovirus exposure and HLA in healthy donors. Regarding the study as a whole: The listing of 150 or so TCR beta chains classed them as cytomegalovirus-associated. A missense variant in DCLRE1C was later tied to TCR beta V- and J-gene trimming. Reported performance of the classifier showed diagnosis of cytomegalovirus status with high specificity and sensitivity.

PCR employed 60 Vbeta and 13 Jbeta primers. TCRdb's table, derived via immunoSEQ multiplex PCR, lists solely in-frame clones and lacks some. The sample lists about 140,000 clones; roughly four fifths were seen once. V was trimmed by 0 bases and J by 5 bases, leaving 12 bases between them. In germline, CDR1 is SGHDT, CDR2 YYEEEE. The CDR3 length is 14 residues. The clonotype comes from a man aged 18-30 years in good health and CMV-seropositive. The sample consisted of PBMCs. The rearrangement links TRBV5-6 to TRBJ2-7; possibly TRBD2 for D (5 bases). The CDR3 loop reads CASSLAGEDHEQYF. The CDR3 DNA sequence: TGTGCCAGCAGCTTGGCCGGGGAAGACCACGAGCAGTACTTC. The full variable domain, completed using reference TRBV5-6 and TRBJ2-7, is DAGVTQSPTHLIKTRGQQVTLRCSPKSGHDTVSWYQQALGQGPQFIFQYYEEEERQRGNFPDRFSGHQFPNYSSELNVNALLLGDSALYLCASSLAGEDHEQYFGPGTRLTVT.